The TCR beta chain under discussion was sequenced for a study of a mutant IDH1 vaccine in newly diagnosed glioma. Across the study: Vaccination followed radiotherapy alone by 4-6 weeks, or accompanied temozolomide cycles. Treated patients, averaging around 40 years, were 62.5% male and around 40% female. Previous treatment comprised radiotherapy, temozolomide, or both, mostly both.

Time point reported: week 11, during vaccination. In the vaccine, a single dose held 300 ug of the mutant IDH1 20-mer peptide, along with topical imiquimod. Diagnosis in the donors showed new WHO grade 3 or 4 astrocytomas that were IDH1-mutant and ATRX-lost. Regarding this clone: As yet, its antigen is unknown.

Clones were sequenced by immunoSEQ multiplex PCR, and TCRdb holds only the in-frame ones, with some missing. Of tens of thousands of clones listed, around 85% are singletons. Sequenced here: PBMCs, sampled from a glioma patient whose treatment included an IDH1 peptide vaccine. The receptor was derived from a woman between 45 and 65 years old with glioma.

The CDR3 sequence is CASSLETREQFF. For the CDR3, the DNA is TGTGCCAGCAGCTTAGAGACCCGTGAGCAGTTCTTC. This chain connects TRBV7-9 to TRBJ2-1; D ambiguous. Deletions cut 1 base from V and 9 bases from J, with 7 bases between. This CDR3 is 12 amino acids long. CDR1 SEHNR and CDR2 FQNEAQ come from the germline V gene (reference sequence).